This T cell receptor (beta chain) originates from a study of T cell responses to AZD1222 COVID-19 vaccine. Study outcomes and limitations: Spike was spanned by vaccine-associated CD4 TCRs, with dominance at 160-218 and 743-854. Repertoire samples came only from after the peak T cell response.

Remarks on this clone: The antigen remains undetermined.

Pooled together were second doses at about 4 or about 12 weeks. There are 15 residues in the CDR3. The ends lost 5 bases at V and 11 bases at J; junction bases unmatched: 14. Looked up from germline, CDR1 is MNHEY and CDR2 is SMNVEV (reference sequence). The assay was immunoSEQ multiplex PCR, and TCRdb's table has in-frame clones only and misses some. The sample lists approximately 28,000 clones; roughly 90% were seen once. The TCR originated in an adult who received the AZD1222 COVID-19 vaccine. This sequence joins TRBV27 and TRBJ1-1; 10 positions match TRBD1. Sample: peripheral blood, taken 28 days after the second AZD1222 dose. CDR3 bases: TGTGCCAGCAGTCCAAGGACAGGGGGGAAATTAACGGCTTTCTTT. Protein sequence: CASSPRTGGKLTAFF.